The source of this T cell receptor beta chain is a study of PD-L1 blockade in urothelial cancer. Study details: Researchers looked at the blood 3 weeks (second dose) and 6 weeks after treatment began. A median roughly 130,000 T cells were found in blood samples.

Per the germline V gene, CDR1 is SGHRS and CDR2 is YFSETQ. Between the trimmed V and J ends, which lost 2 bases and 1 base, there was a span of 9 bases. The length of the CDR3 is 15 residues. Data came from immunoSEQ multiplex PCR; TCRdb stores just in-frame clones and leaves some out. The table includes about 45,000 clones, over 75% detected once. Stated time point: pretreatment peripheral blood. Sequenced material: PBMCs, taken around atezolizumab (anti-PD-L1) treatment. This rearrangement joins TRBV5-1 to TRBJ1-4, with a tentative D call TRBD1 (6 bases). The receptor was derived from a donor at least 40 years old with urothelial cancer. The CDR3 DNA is TGCGCCAGCAGCTTCGGGACACTAACTAATGAAAAACTGTTTTTT. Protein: CASSFGTLTNEKLFF.